A single T cell receptor (beta chain) is shown here with its context. What it binds is unknown. Researchers ran the PCR with 60 Vbeta and 13 Jbeta primers. Clones were sequenced by immunoSEQ multiplex PCR, and TCRdb holds only the in-frame ones, with some missing. The profile shows about 64,000 clones, around 77% of them singletons. This specimen comes from a study of cytomegalovirus exposure and HLA in healthy donors. Study results and caveats: Associated with cytomegalovirus, according to the listing, were approximately 160 TCR beta chains. Association of 15,000 to 20,000 TCR beta sequences with HLA alleles was found at 0.05 false discovery rate in a later analysis. Later analysis found that TCR beta chains associated with HLA were more clonally expanded than other, equally common chains.

CDR3 length equals 14 residues. Trimming removed 8 bases from V and 2 bases from J; junction bases left unmatched: 7. Germline V gives CDR1 MDHEN, CDR2 SYDVKM. The chain carries TRBV28 and TRBJ2-7; 9 nucleotides match TRBD1. The sample taken for sequencing was PBMCs. This receptor was taken from a male donor in good health and CMV-seropositive. CDR3 residues: CASLRDRVTYEQYF. The CDR3, as DNA: TGTGCCAGCCTGAGGGACAGGGTTACCTACGAGCAGTACTTC.